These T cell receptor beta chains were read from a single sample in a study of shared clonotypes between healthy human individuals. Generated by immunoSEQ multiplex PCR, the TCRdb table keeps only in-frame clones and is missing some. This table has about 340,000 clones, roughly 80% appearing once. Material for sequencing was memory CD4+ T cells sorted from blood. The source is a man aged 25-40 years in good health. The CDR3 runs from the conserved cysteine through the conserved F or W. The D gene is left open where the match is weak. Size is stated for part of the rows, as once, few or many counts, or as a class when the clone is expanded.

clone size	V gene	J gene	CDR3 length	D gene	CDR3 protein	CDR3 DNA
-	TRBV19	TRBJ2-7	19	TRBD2	CASSIAGTSGSGAVFEQYF	TGTGCCAGTAGTATAGCGGGGACTAGCGGGAGCGGAGCTGTGTTCGAGCAGTACTTC
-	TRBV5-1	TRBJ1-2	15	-	CASSFYRAANYGYTF	TGCGCCAGCAGCTTCTACAGGGCAGCTAACTATGGCTACACCTTC
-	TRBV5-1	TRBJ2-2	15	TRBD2	CASSLREVGTGELFF	TGCGCCAGCAGCTTACGGGAGGTGGGCACCGGGGAGCTGTTTTTT
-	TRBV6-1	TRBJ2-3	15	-	CASSERLARSDTQYF	TGTGCCAGCAGTGAACGGCTAGCCCGGTCAGATACGCAGTATTTT
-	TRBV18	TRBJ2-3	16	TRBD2	CASSPVSGGPSDTQYF	TGTGCCAGCTCCCCTGTATCGGGAGGGCCTAGCGATACGCAGTATTTT
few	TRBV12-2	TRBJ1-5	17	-	CASRLGLETGSNQPQHF	TGTGCAAGTCGCTTAGGTCTGGAGACTGGGAGCAATCAGCCCCAGCATTTT
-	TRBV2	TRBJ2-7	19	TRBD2	CASTNPWLAGGRGSYEQYF	TGTGCCAGCACCAACCCCTGGCTAGCGGGAGGGAGGGGGTCCTACGAGCAGTACTTC
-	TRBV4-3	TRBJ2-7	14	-	CASSQVTGPYEQYF	TGCGCCAGCAGCCAAGTCACAGGTCCCTACGAGCAGTACTTC
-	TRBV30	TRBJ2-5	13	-	CAWSGTGQETQYF	TGTGCCTGGAGTGGCACAGGCCAAGAGACCCAGTACTTC
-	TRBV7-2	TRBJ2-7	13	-	CASSPRVGYEQYF	TGTGCCAGCAGCCCCAGGGTCGGCTACGAGCAGTACTTC
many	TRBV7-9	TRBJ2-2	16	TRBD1	CASSPRTGGLTGELFF	TGTGCCAGCAGCCCGAGGACAGGGGGCCTCACCGGGGAGCTGTTTTTT
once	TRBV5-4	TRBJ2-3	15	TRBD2	CASSFGSGSADTQYF	TGTGCCAGCAGCTTTGGCAGCGGGAGCGCAGATACGCAGTATTTT
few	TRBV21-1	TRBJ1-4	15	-	CASSGRDRGSEKLFF	TGTGCCAGCAGCGGTCGGGACAGGGGGAGTGAAAAACTGTTTTTT
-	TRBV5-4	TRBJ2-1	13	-	CASSSRDRDEQFF	TGTGCCAGCAGCTCACGGGATAGGGATGAGCAGTTCTTC
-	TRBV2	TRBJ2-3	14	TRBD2	CASSESGGADTQYF	TGTGCCAGCAGTGAGTCGGGAGGTGCAGATACGCAGTATTTT
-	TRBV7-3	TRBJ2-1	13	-	CASSSGLGNEQFF	TGTGCCAGCAGCTCGGGACTGGGGAATGAGCAGTTCTTC
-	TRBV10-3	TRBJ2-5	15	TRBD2	CAISDPAGGAETQYF	TGTGCCATCAGTGATCCGGCGGGAGGAGCAGAGACCCAGTACTTC
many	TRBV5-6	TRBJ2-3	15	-	CASSYLAEPTDTQYF	TGTGCCAGCAGCTACCTGGCGGAGCCCACAGATACGCAGTATTTT
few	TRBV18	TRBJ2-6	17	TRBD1	CASSPGTVGSGANVLTF	TGTGCCAGCTCACCCGGGACAGTGGGCTCTGGGGCCAACGTCCTGACTTTC
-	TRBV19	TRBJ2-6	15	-	CASRTSGAGANVLTF	TGTGCCAGTAGAACCTCGGGAGCTGGGGCCAACGTCCTGACTTTC
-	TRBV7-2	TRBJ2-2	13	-	CASSLGGTGELFF	TGTGCCAGCAGCTTAGGGGGGACCGGGGAGCTGTTTTTT
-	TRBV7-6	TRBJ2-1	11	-	CASSWADEQFF	TGTGCCAGCAGCTGGGCCGATGAGCAGTTCTTC
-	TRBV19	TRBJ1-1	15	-	CASSIALRGYTEAFF	TGTGCCAGTAGTATAGCACTCCGGGGCTACACTGAAGCTTTCTTT
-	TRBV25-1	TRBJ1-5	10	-	CASGSQPQHF	TGTGCCAGCGGATCTCAGCCCCAGCATTTT
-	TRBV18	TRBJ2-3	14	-	CASSPSGTTDTQYF	TGTGCCAGCTCACCCTCCGGGACCACAGATACGCAGTATTTT
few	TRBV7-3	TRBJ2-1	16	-	CASSLGSQGLGNEQFF	TGTGCCAGCAGCTTAGGGAGTCAGGGTCTGGGCAATGAGCAGTTCTTC
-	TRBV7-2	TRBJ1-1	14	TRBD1	CASSFPGGRAEAFF	TGTGCCAGCAGCTTCCCAGGGGGCCGAGCTGAAGCTTTCTTT
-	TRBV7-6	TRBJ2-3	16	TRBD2	CASSTQRAGASDTQYF	TGTGCCAGCAGCACCCAGAGAGCGGGAGCATCAGATACGCAGTATTTT
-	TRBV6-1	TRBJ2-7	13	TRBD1	CASRKGQSYEQYF	TGTGCCAGCAGGAAGGGACAGTCCTACGAGCAGTACTTC
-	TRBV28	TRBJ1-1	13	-	CASIAGPNTEAFF	TGTGCCAGCATTGCGGGTCCTAACACTGAAGCTTTCTTT
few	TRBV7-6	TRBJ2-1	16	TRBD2	CASSLAAGGSYNEQFF	TGTGCCAGCAGCTTAGCGGCGGGAGGCTCCTACAATGAGCAGTTCTTC
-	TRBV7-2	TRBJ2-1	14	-	CASSLGWKDYEQFF	TGTGCCAGCAGCTTAGGATGGAAAGACTATGAGCAGTTCTTC